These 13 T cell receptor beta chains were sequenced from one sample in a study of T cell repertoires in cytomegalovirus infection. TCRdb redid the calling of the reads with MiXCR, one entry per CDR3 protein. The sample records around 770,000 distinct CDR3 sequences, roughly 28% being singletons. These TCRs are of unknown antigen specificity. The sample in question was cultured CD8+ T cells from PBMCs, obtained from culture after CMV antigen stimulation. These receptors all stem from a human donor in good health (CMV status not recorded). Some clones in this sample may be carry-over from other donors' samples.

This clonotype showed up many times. The CDR3 region has the DNA TGTGCCAGCAGCTTCGGACTTACCTACGAGCAGTACGTC. This sequence encodes CASSFGLTYEQYV. The chain combines TRBV7-8 with TRBJ2-7; maybe TRBD2 (5 bases). The V gene lost 3 bases and the J gene lost 2 bases, with 8 bases spanning the gap. This CDR3 has 13 amino acids. Germline V CDR1 and CDR2: SGHVS, FQNEAQ.

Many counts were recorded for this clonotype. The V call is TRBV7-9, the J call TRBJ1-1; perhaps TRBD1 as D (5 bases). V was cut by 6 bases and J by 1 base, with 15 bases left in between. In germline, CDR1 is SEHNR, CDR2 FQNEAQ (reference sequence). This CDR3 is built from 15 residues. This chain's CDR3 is CASSLSGAGNTEAFF. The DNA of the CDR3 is TGTGCCAGCAGTCTCAGTGGGGCGGGGAACACTGAAGCTTTCTTT. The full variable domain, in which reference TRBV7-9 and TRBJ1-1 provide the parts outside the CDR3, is DTGVSQNPRHKITKRGQNVTFRCDPISEHNRLYWYRQTLGQGPEFLTYFQNEAQLEKSRLLSDRFSAERPKGSFSTLEIQRTEQGDSAMYLCASSLSGAGNTEAFFGQGTRLTVV.

The CDR3 reads CASSFSGARPETQYF. In nucleotides, the CDR3 is TGTGCCAGCAGTTTTAGCGGGGCGCGGCCAGAGACCCAGTACTTC. The chain combines TRBV27 with TRBJ2-5; TRBD2 aligns across 8 bases. CDR3 size: 15 residues. Germline assignment: CDR1 MNHEY and CDR2 SMNVEV (reference sequence). V was clipped by 3 bases and J by 4 bases; unmatched bases: 7.

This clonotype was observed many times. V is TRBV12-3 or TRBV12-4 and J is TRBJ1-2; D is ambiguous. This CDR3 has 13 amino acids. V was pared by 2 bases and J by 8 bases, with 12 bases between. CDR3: CASSLNPTVGYTF. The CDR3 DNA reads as TGTGCCAGCAGTTTAAACCCAACTGTCGGCTACACCTTC.

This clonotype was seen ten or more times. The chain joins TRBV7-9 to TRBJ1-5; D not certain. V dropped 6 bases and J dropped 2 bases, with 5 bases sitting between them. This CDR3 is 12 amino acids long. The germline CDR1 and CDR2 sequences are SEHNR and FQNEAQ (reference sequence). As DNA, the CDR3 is TGTGCCAGCAGTTCGGGCAATCAGCCCCAGCATTTT. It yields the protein CASSSGNQPQHF.

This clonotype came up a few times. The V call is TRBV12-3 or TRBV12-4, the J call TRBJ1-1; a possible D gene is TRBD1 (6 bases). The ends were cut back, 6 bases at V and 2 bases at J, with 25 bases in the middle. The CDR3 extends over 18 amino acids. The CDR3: CASSLAVGELGTNTEAFF. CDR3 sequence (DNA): TGTGCCAGCAGCTTGGCCGTCGGGGAGTTGGGGACAAACACTGAAGCTTTCTTT.

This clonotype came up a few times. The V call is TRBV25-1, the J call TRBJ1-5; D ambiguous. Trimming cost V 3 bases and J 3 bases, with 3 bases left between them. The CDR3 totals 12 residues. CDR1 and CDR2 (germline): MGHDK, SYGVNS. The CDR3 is CASSDHNQPQHF. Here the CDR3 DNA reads TGTGCCAGCAGTGATCACAATCAGCCCCAGCATTTT.

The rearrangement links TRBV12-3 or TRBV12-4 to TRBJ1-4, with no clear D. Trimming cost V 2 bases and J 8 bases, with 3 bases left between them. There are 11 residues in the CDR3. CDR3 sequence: CASSLKEKLFF. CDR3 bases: TGTGCCAGCAGTTTAAAGGAAAAACTGTTTTTT.

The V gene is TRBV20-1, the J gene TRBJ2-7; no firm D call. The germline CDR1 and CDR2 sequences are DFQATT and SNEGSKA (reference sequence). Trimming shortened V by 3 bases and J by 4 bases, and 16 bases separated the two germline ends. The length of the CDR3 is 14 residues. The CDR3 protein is CSARDLPTIYEQYV. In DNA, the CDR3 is TGCAGTGCTAGGGACCTCCCGACCATTTACGAGCAGTACGTC.

In DNA, the CDR3 is TGTGCCAGCGGGGCCCATAGCGGTGTGTCCTACGAGCAGTACGTC. Translating gives CASGAHSGVSYEQYV. This chain links TRBV27 with TRBJ2-7; tentatively, D is TRBD2 (6 bases). This CDR3 has 15 residues. V was pared by 8 bases and J by 1 base, with 18 bases between. The germline V gene encodes CDR1 MNHEY and CDR2 SMNVEV (reference sequence).

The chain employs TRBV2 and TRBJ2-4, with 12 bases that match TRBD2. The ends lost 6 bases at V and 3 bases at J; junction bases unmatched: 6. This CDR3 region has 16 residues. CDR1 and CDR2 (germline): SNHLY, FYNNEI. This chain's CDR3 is CASRPLAGGLKNIQYF. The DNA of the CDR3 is TGTGCCAGCAGACCCCTAGCGGGGGGGCTCAAAAACATTCAGTACTTC.

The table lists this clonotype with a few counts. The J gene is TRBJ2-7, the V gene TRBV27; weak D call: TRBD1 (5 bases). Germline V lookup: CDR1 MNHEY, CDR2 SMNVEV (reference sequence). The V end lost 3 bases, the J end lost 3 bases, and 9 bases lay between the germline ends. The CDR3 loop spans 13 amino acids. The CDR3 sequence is CASSFGRDYEQYF. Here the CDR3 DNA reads TGTGCCAGCAGTTTCGGCAGGGACTACGAGCAGTACTTC.

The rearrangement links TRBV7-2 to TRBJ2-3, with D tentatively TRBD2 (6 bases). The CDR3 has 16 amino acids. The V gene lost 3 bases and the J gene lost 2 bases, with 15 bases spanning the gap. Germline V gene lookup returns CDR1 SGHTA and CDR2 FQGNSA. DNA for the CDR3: TGTGCCAGCAGCTTTAGACTAGTGACGACCACAGATACGCAGTATTTT. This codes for CASSFRLVTTTDTQYF.